This paragraph covers one TCR beta chain sequence. This record belongs to a study of T cells expressing NK-cell markers. Study-level information: In sorted CD3+CD56+NKG2C+, CD3+CD56+NKG2C- and CD3+CD56-NKG2C+ T cells, TCR beta repertoires were obtained.

TCRdb re-analyzed the 5' RACE reads; it lists each CDR3 protein once, without DNA. This sample contains about 460,000 distinct CDR3 sequences. The CDR3 totals 15 residues. Germline CDR1 reads MGHRA; CDR2 reads YSYEKL. The J gene is TRBJ2-7, the V gene TRBV4-1; TCRdb's D call, TRBD2, is unchecked because there is no DNA. The sequenced sample consisted of blood T cells: a sorted CD56 or NKG2C T cell subset, CD4+ or CD8+ T cells, or bulk PBMC T cells (not recorded which). This clonotype was obtained from a woman aged 45-59 years in good health. The CDR3 loop reads CASRSVASGIHEQYF.